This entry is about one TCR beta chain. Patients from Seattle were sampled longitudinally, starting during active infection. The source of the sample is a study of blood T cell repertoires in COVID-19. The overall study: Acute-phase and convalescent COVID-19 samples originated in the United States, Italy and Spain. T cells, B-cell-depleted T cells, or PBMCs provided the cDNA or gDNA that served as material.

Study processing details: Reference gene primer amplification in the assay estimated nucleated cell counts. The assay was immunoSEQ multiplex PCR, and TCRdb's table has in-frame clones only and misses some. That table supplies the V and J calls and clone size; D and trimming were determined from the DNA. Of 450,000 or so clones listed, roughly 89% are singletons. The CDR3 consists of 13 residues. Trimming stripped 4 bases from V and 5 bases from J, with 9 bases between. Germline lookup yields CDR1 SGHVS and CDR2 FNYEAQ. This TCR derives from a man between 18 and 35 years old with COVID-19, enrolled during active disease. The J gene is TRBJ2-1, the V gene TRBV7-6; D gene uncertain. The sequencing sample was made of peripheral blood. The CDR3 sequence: CASSSRPDNEQFF. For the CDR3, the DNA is TGTGCCAGCAGCTCTAGACCCGACAATGAGCAGTTCTTC. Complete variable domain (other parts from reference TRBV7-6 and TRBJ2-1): GAGVSQSPRYKVTKRGQDVALRCDPISGHVSLYWYRQALGQGPEFLTYFNYEAQQDKSGLPNDRFSAERPEGSISTLTIQRTEQRDSAMYRCASSSRPDNEQFFGPGTRLTVL.